The 21 T cell receptor beta chains below come from one sample, sequenced in a study of CD8+ T cells in alopecia areata. Described treatment: oral pan-JAK inhibitor, 5-10 mg twice daily. TCR sequencing used cDNA made by reverse transcription of extracted RNA. Profiling relied on immunoSEQ multiplex PCR, and the TCRdb table lists in-frame clones only, not all of them. The table includes approximately 300,000 clones, 58% detected once. The source material was CD4+ T cells sorted from blood, sampled at week 24, from a patient treated with tofacitinib. The origin of the receptors is a human donor with alopecia areata.

The V and J genes are TRBV5-1 and TRBJ2-1, with 8 nucleotides matching TRBD2. The CDR3 runs to 15 residues. The junction had 8 bases not matched to a gene; V was cut back by 4 bases and J by 5 bases. In germline, CDR1 is SGHRS, CDR2 YFSETQ. As DNA, the CDR3 is TGCGCCAGCAGCGGCGGGGGGCCCTTAAACAATGAGCAGTTCTTC. Amino acid sequence: CASSGGGPLNNEQFF. Combining the CDR3 with reference TRBV5-1 and TRBJ2-1 gives the whole variable domain KAGVTQTPRYLIKTRGQQVTLSCSPISGHRSVSWYQQTPGQGLQFLFEYFSETQRNKGNFPGRFSGRQFSNSRSEMNVSTLELGDSALYLCASSGGGPLNNEQFFGPGTRLTVL.

This clone was counted between two and nine times. The rearrangement joins TRBV29-1 to TRBJ2-3; 8 nucleotides line up with TRBD2. The length of the CDR3 is 14 residues. V was clipped by 4 bases and J by 2 bases; unmatched bases: 5. The germline CDR1 and CDR2 sequences are SQVTM and ANQGSEA. The CDR3 here is CSVAVGLDTDTQYF. The DNA for the CDR3 is TGCAGCGTTGCCGTGGGACTAGACACAGATACGCAGTATTTT.

The chain carries TRBV6-5 and TRBJ1-6, with D possibly matching TRBD1 (6 bases). The V gene lost 4 bases and the J gene lost 7 bases, with 14 bases spanning the gap. Germline V gene sequence: CDR1 MNHEY, CDR2 SVGAGI. CDR3 length: 15 amino acids. The CDR3: CASSLWTATNSPLHF. DNA for the CDR3: TGTGCCAGCAGTTTATGGACAGCTACCAATTCACCCCTCCACTTT.

J is TRBJ1-1 and V is TRBV15, with D hard to call. Per the germline V gene, CDR1 is LNHNV and CDR2 is YYDKDF (reference sequence). Trimming stripped 3 bases from V and 3 bases from J, with 8 bases between. CDR3 size: 13 residues. The DNA for the CDR3 is TGTGCCACCAGCAGTCAGCAGGACACTGAAGCTTTCTTT. Translated, it gives CATSSQQDTEAFF.

The J gene is TRBJ2-7, the V gene TRBV27; D gene ambiguous. V gave up 4 bases and J gave up 7 bases, with 17 bases separating them. From germline, CDR1 is MNHEY and CDR2 SMNVEV (reference sequence). The CDR3 has 14 amino acids. The CDR3 here is CASSSPGRLWEQYF. In DNA form, the CDR3 reads TGTGCCAGCAGTTCTCCTGGCAGGCTTTGGGAGCAGTACTTC.

V usage is TRBV6-6 and J usage is TRBJ2-7; D not resolved. Per the germline V gene, CDR1 is MNHNY and CDR2 is SVGAGI (reference sequence). CDR3 length equals 12 residues. V was shortened by 2 bases and J by 3 bases, with 5 bases between the two germline ends. The chain's CDR3 is CASSYVSYEQYF. CDR3 nucleotides: TGTGCCAGCAGTTACGTGAGCTACGAGCAGTACTTC.

To note about this clone: This likely came from a read error, as a far larger clone is one base away. The chain links TRBV5-1 to TRBJ1-3; no reliable D call. The CDR3 spans 14 residues. CDR1 and CDR2 (germline): SGHRS, YFSETQ. The CDR3 here is CASSLTNTGNTLYF. For the CDR3, the DNA is TGCGCCAGCAGCCTGACCAATACTGGAAACACCTTATATTTT.

As regards this clone: One end of the junction fails to match germline, which may point to a read error. For the CDR3, the DNA is TGTGCCTGGAGTGTACTTGGGTTAGCCCGCTTC. Protein product: CAWSVLGLARF. This chain joins TRBV30 and TRBJ2-7; D is undetermined. This CDR3 has 11 residues. Germline V gives CDR1 GTSNPN, CDR2 SVGIG (reference sequence).

This clone showed up just a few times. The chain links TRBV7-3 to TRBJ2-7; D is perhaps TRBD2 (6 bases). V was cut by 4 bases and J by 5 bases, with 18 bases left in between. The germline V gene encodes CDR1 SGHTA and CDR2 FQGTGA. This CDR3 spans 15 amino acids. The DNA of the CDR3 is TGTGCCAGCAGCTCATATGGGGACTGGCAGGACGAGCAGTACTTC. Translation: CASSSYGDWQDEQYF.

This clone was observed a few times. The J gene is TRBJ1-2, the V gene TRBV28, with 7 bases fitting TRBD1. The germline gives CDR1 MDHEN, CDR2 SYDVKM. The junction had 3 bases not matched to a gene; V was cut back by 4 bases and J by 4 bases. The CDR3 has 13 amino acids. CDR3 in DNA: TGTGCCAGCAGTTGGGACAGAAGCTATGGCTACACCTTC. Residues: CASSWDRSYGYTF.

The chain carries TRBV7-2 and TRBJ1-1, with D maybe TRBD1 (5 bases). Germline CDR1 SGHTA, CDR2 FQGNSA. Trimming took off 0 bases at V and 5 bases at J, with 7 bases between the two ends. The CDR3 sequence is 13 residues long. The chain's CDR3 is CASSLAPGTEAFF. CDR3 in DNA: TGTGCCAGCAGCTTAGCCCCAGGGACTGAAGCTTTCTTT.

This sequence joins TRBV15 and TRBJ1-1; TRBD1 aligns across 7 bases. The V gene end was trimmed by 1 base and the J gene end by 4 bases; junction bases not matched to a gene: 9. Germline V gene sequence: CDR1 LNHNV, CDR2 YYDKDF (reference sequence). This CDR3 region has 16 residues. The CDR3 DNA reads TGTGCCACCAGCAGAGTCGTTTCTCCAGGGGGCACTGAAGCTTTCTTT. Its translation: CATSRVVSPGGTEAFF.

This clone was seen only a few times. The same CDR3 can be traced to other DNA sequences in this sample. This chain links TRBV18 with TRBJ2-3; no reliable D call. This CDR3 contains 13 residues. Trimming shortened V by 2 bases and J by 1 base, and 4 bases separated the two germline ends. Germline V gene sequence: CDR1 KGHSH, CDR2 LQKENI. Written as DNA, the CDR3 is TGTGCCAGCTCACCAGGGGGCACAGATACGCAGTATTTT. This translates into CASSPGGTDTQYF.

This clone was observed a handful of times. The rearrangement joins TRBV10-3 to TRBJ2-5; 7 bases match TRBD2. The CDR3 is 15 amino acids. Losses at the gene ends were 5 bases for V and 2 bases for J; bases not matched to a gene: 8. In germline, CDR1 is ENHRY, CDR2 SYGVKD. The CDR3 nucleotides read TGTGCCATCAGTCCCGGGGGAGGGCGGCAAGAGACCCAGTACTTC. It specifies CAISPGGGRQETQYF.

The V gene is TRBV29-1, the J gene TRBJ1-4, with D possibly being TRBD1 (6 bases). V dropped 8 bases and J dropped 4 bases, with 11 bases sitting between them. This CDR3 comprises 12 residues. The germline V gene encodes CDR1 SQVTM and CDR2 ANQGSEA. This CDR3 reads CSYRDGNEKLFF. The CDR3 DNA reads as TGCAGCTACAGGGACGGTAATGAAAAACTGTTTTTT.

This clone came up once. This rearrangement joins TRBV4-1 to TRBJ1-5; no definite D call. The germline V gene encodes CDR1 MGHRA and CDR2 YSYEKL. V was clipped by 1 base and J by 6 bases, with 13 bases between them. This CDR3 has 15 amino acids. This CDR3 reads CASSQVLQLGQPQHF. In nucleotides, the CDR3 is TGCGCCAGCAGCCAAGTACTACAGCTTGGTCAGCCCCAGCATTTT.

This clone was observed once. V is TRBV5-1 and J is TRBJ1-2, with a tentative D call TRBD1 (6 bases). The V end was cut by 4 bases, the J end by 4 bases, with 14 bases between. The length of the CDR3 is 14 residues. CDR1 is SGHRS and CDR2 is YFSETQ in the germline V gene. DNA for the CDR3: TGCGCCAGCAGCCTCGGACAGAGCGCCTATGGCTACACCTTC. This sequence encodes CASSLGQSAYGYTF.

The J gene is TRBJ2-5, the V gene TRBV5-1, with TRBD2 matching over 8 bases. J was trimmed by 5 bases and V by 3 bases; bases with no gene match: 18. The germline V gene encodes CDR1 SGHRS and CDR2 YFSETQ. The CDR3 runs 18 residues. The CDR3 reads CASSSLGTRFLGVETQYF. Here the CDR3 DNA reads TGCGCCAGCAGCTCACTAGGGACTAGATTTCTTGGCGTGGAGACCCAGTACTTC.

This rearrangement joins TRBV19 to TRBJ2-7; 9 nucleotides align to TRBD1. Germline-derived CDR1 and CDR2 are LNHDA and SQIVND (reference sequence). CDR3 size: 17 residues. V shed 5 bases, J shed 2 bases, and the junction held 13 bases outside the gene matches. The CDR3 DNA reads as TGTGCCAGTAGTGACACTTGGTCCGGGACAGGGACCTACGAGCAGTACTTC. It codes for CASSDTWSGTGTYEQYF.

V is TRBV30 and J is TRBJ2-3; 10 bases agree with TRBD2. J lost 3 bases, V lost 6 bases, and 9 bases had no gene match. The CDR3 loop spans 15 amino acids. Germline V gene data show CDR1 as GTSNPN and CDR2 as SVGIG (reference sequence). The CDR3 region is CACQQRGGRTDTQYF. Written as DNA, the CDR3 is TGTGCCTGCCAGCAGCGGGGGGGCCGGACAGATACGCAGTATTTT. The variable domain in full, with the rest retrieved from reference TRBV30 and TRBJ2-3, is SQTIHQWPATLVQPVGSPLSLECTVEGTSNPNLYWYRQAAGRGLQLLFYSVGIGQISSEVPQNLSASRPQDRQFILSSKKLLLSDSGFYLCACQQRGGRTDTQYFGPGTRLTVL.

The chain is built from TRBV4-3 and TRBJ2-1; D gene uncertain. The CDR3 runs 15 residues. Trimming pared 4 bases from V and 9 bases from J, leaving 19 bases between. Germline values: CDR1 LGHNA, CDR2 YSLEER. CDR3 coding DNA: TGCGCCAGCAGCCTGCCGGGCGGAGTCCTTGGTGAGCAGTTCTTC. This gives the protein CASSLPGGVLGEQFF.